This T cell receptor (beta chain) was retrieved from a study of monozygotic twins with inflammatory bowel disease. Study-wide points: Support was absent for any single strong signal or clonotype linked to IBD. No distinction between different T cell subtypes was possible. Repertoire similarity did not separate concordant from discordant twins, possibly from limited power.

The CDR3 runs 14 residues. Germline V gene lookup returns CDR1 DFQATT and CDR2 SNEGSKA (reference sequence). There were eight separate reactions per sample in which cDNA was made. No DNA is given; TCRdb re-called the 5' RACE reads and lists each CDR3 protein once. Its clone listing holds over 200,000 distinct CDR3 sequences. Remarks on this clonotype: What it recognizes is unknown.

Specimen: blood. The TCR comes from a human donor with ulcerative colitis or Crohn's disease, or a healthy co-twin of an affected twin (not recorded which). The chain joins TRBV20-1 to TRBJ1-1. The CDR3 protein is CSAYRGGVETEAFF.